Each of the 25 T cell receptor beta chains below was sequenced from the same sample in a study of graft-versus-host responses after intestinal transplantation. TCRdb's table, derived via immunoSEQ multiplex PCR, lists solely in-frame clones and lacks some. The table shows about 47,000 clones, with approximately 94% occurring only once. The sample in question was PBMCs, obtained 330 to 350 days after intestinal transplant. Receptors originate from a human patient who received an intestinal transplant, so some T cells may come from the graft donor.

The V call is TRBV2, the J call TRBJ2-7; D is perhaps TRBD2 (5 bases). The CDR3 spans 13 residues. The germline gives CDR1 SNHLY, CDR2 FYNNEI. V was shortened by 2 bases and J by 4 bases, with 9 bases between the two germline ends. The DNA for the CDR3 is TGTGCCAGCAGTGAATTAGCGCCTTACGAGCAGTACTTC. Translating gives CASSELAPYEQYF.

This clone showed up just once. The rearrangement links TRBV6-5 to TRBJ1-2; weak D call: TRBD1 (5 bases). This CDR3 is 12 amino acids long. Trimming stripped 7 bases from V and 8 bases from J, with 14 bases between. Germline CDR1 is MNHEY and CDR2 is SVGAGI. Here the CDR3 DNA reads TGTGCCAGCACCCGGGGGAGGAAAGGCTACACCTTC. Encoded protein: CASTRGRKGYTF.

A remark on this clone: A read error may account for a junction end that differs from germline. The chain recombines TRBV6-1 with TRBJ2-7; D uncertain. Germline loops: CDR1 MNHNS, CDR2 SASEGT. The CDR3 contains 15 residues. CDR3 amino acids: CASSGFIIPSDEQYF. The CDR3 nucleotides read TGTGCCAGCAGTGGTTTTATCATCCCCTCCGACGAGCAGTACTTC.

The genes are TRBV9 and TRBJ2-4; TRBD1 aligns across 9 bases. The CDR3 totals 17 residues. Germline loops: CDR1 SGDLS, CDR2 YYNGEE. V lost 2 bases, J lost 7 bases, and 13 bases stayed unmatched. The CDR3 is CASSVSSTGGWGNIQYF. DNA of the CDR3: TGTGCCAGCAGCGTCTCCTCGACAGGGGGTTGGGGGAACATTCAGTACTTC.

This clone was observed a handful of times. The chain employs TRBV19 and TRBJ2-3, with D perhaps TRBD2 (5 bases). Trimming took off 6 bases at V and 0 bases at J, with 13 bases between the two ends. CDR3 length: 15 amino acids. Germline CDR1 reads LNHDA; CDR2 reads SQIVND (reference sequence). CDR3 protein: CASRNSARSTDTQYF. The CDR3 coding sequence is TGTGCCAGTAGAAATAGCGCGAGAAGCACAGATACGCAGTATTTT.

This chain joins TRBV5-1 and TRBJ2-3; D is unclear. Germline loops: CDR1 SGHRS, CDR2 YFSETQ. Trimming removed 0 bases at V and 1 base at J, with 9 bases between. This CDR3 spans 15 amino acids. CDR3 sequence reads: CASSLEGGGTDTQYF. CDR3 sequence (DNA): TGCGCCAGCAGCTTGGAGGGTGGGGGCACAGATACGCAGTATTTT.

This sequence joins TRBV4-1 and TRBJ2-5, with D possibly being TRBD1 (6 bases). The germline V gene has CDR1 MGHRA and CDR2 YSYEKL. The CDR3 covers 17 residues. V dropped 2 bases and J dropped 8 bases, with 24 bases sitting between them. CDR3 region: CASSQFASVQGRRTQYF. The CDR3 bases are TGCGCCAGCAGCCAATTCGCGTCTGTGCAGGGGCGCCGAACCCAGTACTTC.

V and J are TRBV19 and TRBJ1-1; TRBD1 aligns across 12 bases. Germline CDR1 LNHDA, CDR2 SQIVND (reference sequence). The junction had 13 bases not matched to a gene; V was cut back by 2 bases and J by 3 bases. The CDR3 contains 19 residues. CDR3 sequence (DNA): TGTGCCAGTAGTATACCCCCGCCGGGACAGGGGGCCTGGGACACTGAAGCTTTCTTT. This sequence encodes CASSIPPPGQGAWDTEAFF.

The J gene is TRBJ2-7, the V gene TRBV7-6; 10 positions match TRBD1. Germline assignment: CDR1 SGHVS and CDR2 FNYEAQ. Germline trimming cut 5 bases from V and 5 bases from J; bases unmatched to any gene: 6. The CDR3 contains 14 residues. Written as DNA, the CDR3 is TGTGCCAGCAGCCCGACAGGGGGCAAGGACGAGCAGTACTTC. This translates into CASSPTGGKDEQYF.

This chain joins TRBV18 and TRBJ2-4; TRBD1 or TRBD2 may be the D gene (5 bases each). Germline V gives CDR1 KGHSH, CDR2 LQKENI. This CDR3 is 19 amino acids long. Trimming cost V 5 bases and J 10 bases, with 33 bases left between them. This CDR3 is CASSIGSPTVGLSPGIQYF. The CDR3 DNA sequence: TGTGCCAGCTCAATAGGGAGCCCCACCGTGGGGCTGTCCCCGGGGATTCAGTACTTC.

The V call is TRBV11-2, the J call TRBJ1-5; D uncertain. V was cut by 5 bases and J by 16 bases, with 24 bases left in between. The CDR3 is 14 amino acids. In germline, CDR1 is SGHAT, CDR2 FQNNGV. The CDR3, as DNA: TGTGCCAGCAGCCACCCCCCCCGTCAGCCGACACTTCATTTT. This translates into CASSHPPRQPTLHF.

The chain couples TRBV9 to TRBJ1-2; weak D call: TRBD1 (5 bases). Trimming removed 0 bases from V and 4 bases from J, with 13 bases in between. CDR3 size: 15 residues. CDR1 is SGDLS and CDR2 is YYNGEE in the germline V gene. The CDR3 region has the DNA TGTGCCAGCAGCGTAGAACAGGCAGGAACCTATGGCTACACCTTC. Translating it yields CASSVEQAGTYGYTF.

The rearrangement joins TRBV5-1 to TRBJ2-3, with a possible D match to TRBD2 (5 bases). Trimming took off 0 bases at V and 0 bases at J, with 8 bases between the two ends. Germline V gene sequence: CDR1 SGHRS, CDR2 YFSETQ. The CDR3 extends over 15 amino acids. CDR3 loop: CASSLDGGSTDTQYF. The CDR3 DNA follows: TGCGCCAGCAGCTTGGATGGAGGTAGCACAGATACGCAGTATTTT.

The rearrangement joins TRBV2 to TRBJ2-2; D not certain. Germline V gives CDR1 SNHLY, CDR2 FYNNEI. V lost 7 bases and J lost 3, with 24 bases in between. CDR3 length equals 18 residues. CDR3 residues: CASTSFTGGDAYTGELFF. The CDR3 region has the DNA TGTGCCAGCACGAGTTTCACGGGCGGAGACGCGTACACCGGGGAGCTGTTTTTT.

Here the CDR3 reads CASSRTSGSSYEQYF. Written as DNA, the CDR3 is TGTGCCAGCAGTCGGACTAGCGGGAGCTCCTACGAGCAGTACTTC. This chain links TRBV6-5 with TRBJ2-7, with 13 bases matching TRBD2. Germline assignment: CDR1 MNHEY and CDR2 SVGAGI. The CDR3 covers 15 residues. The V gene end was trimmed by 5 bases and the J gene end by 0 bases; junction bases not matched to a gene: 1.

This chain connects TRBV19 to TRBJ1-4, with 7 bases that match TRBD1. Germline CDR1 is LNHDA and CDR2 is SQIVND (reference sequence). V dropped 10 bases and J dropped 1; count of bases not matched to a gene: 3. This CDR3 region has 13 residues. For the CDR3, the DNA is TGTGCCACTAGACAGGGAACTAATGAAAAACTGTTTTTT. Translation: CATRQGTNEKLFF.

This chain links TRBV19 with TRBJ1-6; tentative D call: TRBD1 (6 bases). CDR1 is LNHDA, CDR2 SQIVND, per germline (reference sequence). This CDR3 region has 13 residues. V lost 6 bases, J lost 8 bases, and 11 bases lay in between. In DNA form, the CDR3 reads TGTGCCAGTAGAGGGCGGGGGCATTCACCCCTCCACTTT. Translated, it gives CASRGRGHSPLHF.

The CDR3 coding sequence is TGTGCCAGCTCACCCTCGAGTGTAGGTGGGAGCAATCAGCCCCAGCATTTT. Its translation: CASSPSSVGGSNQPQHF. The V and J genes are TRBV18 and TRBJ1-5; D call uncertain. The V and J ends lost 3 bases and 1 base respectively, with 16 bases between them. This CDR3 comprises 17 residues. Germline V lookup: CDR1 KGHSH, CDR2 LQKENI.

The chain uses TRBV7-6 and TRBJ2-7, with a weak D call TRBD2 (7 bases). V lost 5 bases and J 3 bases, leaving 17 bases between the germline ends. Germline V CDR1 and CDR2: SGHVS, FNYEAQ. This CDR3 comprises 15 residues. CDR3 residues: CASSPGGGVYYEQYF. DNA for the CDR3: TGTGCCAGCAGCCCTGGGGGGGGCGTGTACTACGAGCAGTACTTC.

V is TRBV2 and J is TRBJ1-5; D is unresolved. Germline values: CDR1 SNHLY, CDR2 FYNNEI. This CDR3 is 13 amino acids long. The V end was cut by 8 bases, the J end by 3 bases, with 11 bases between. CDR3 nucleotides: TGTGCCAGCCTCGGACGGGACAATCAGCCCCAGCATTTT. This encodes CASLGRDNQPQHF.

The chain combines TRBV9 with TRBJ2-7; maybe TRBD2 (6 bases). Trimming cost V 0 bases and J 3 bases, with 13 bases left between them. The CDR3 contains 15 residues. CDR1 is SGDLS, CDR2 YYNGEE, per germline. The CDR3 DNA reads TGTGCCAGCAGCGTAGGGGTAGCGGAATACTACGAGCAGTACTTC. This encodes CASSVGVAEYYEQYF.

The rearrangement uses TRBV9 and TRBJ1-5; 7 positions agree with TRBD1. V lost 4 bases, J lost 5 bases, and 6 bases stayed unmatched. Germline CDR1 and CDR2: SGDLS and YYNGEE. CDR3 size: 14 residues. CDR3 DNA: TGTGCCAGCAGCACAGGGGCGGGGGATCAGCCCCAGCATTTT. It codes for CASSTGAGDQPQHF. The variable domain in full, with the rest retrieved from reference TRBV9 and TRBJ1-5, is DSGVTQTPKHLITATGQRVTLRCSPRSGDLSVYWYQQSLDQGLQFLIQYYNGEERAKGNILERFSAQQFPDLHSELNLSSLELGDSALYFCASSTGAGDQPQHFGDGTRLSIL.

V gene TRBV2 combines with J gene TRBJ2-7; TRBD2 might be the D (5 bases). Germline CDR1 reads SNHLY; CDR2 reads FYNNEI. The CDR3 consists of 13 residues. Trimming left V 5 bases short and J 1 base short, with 9 bases between. The chain's CDR3 is CASSNPGSYEQYF. The DNA for the CDR3 is TGTGCCAGCAGTAATCCGGGGTCCTACGAGCAGTACTTC.

V gene TRBV18 combines with J gene TRBJ2-3; TRBD1 is a possible D gene (5 bases). CDR3 length: 16 amino acids. V lost 0 bases and J 2 bases, leaving 12 bases between the germline ends. CDR1 KGHSH and CDR2 LQKENI come from the germline V gene. CDR3 sequence (DNA): TGTGCCAGCTCACCACCCGGATTGGACATCACAGATACGCAGTATTTT. This gives the protein CASSPPGLDITDTQYF.

The V and J genes are TRBV2 and TRBJ2-2, with D perhaps matching TRBD1 (6 bases). V lost 5 bases to trimming and J lost 7 bases, with 14 bases between them. Germline CDR1 SNHLY, CDR2 FYNNEI. The CDR3 has 14 amino acids. The CDR3 sequence is CASSPWTVDGELFF. The CDR3 nucleotides read TGTGCCAGCAGTCCCTGGACAGTGGACGGGGAGCTGTTTTTT.